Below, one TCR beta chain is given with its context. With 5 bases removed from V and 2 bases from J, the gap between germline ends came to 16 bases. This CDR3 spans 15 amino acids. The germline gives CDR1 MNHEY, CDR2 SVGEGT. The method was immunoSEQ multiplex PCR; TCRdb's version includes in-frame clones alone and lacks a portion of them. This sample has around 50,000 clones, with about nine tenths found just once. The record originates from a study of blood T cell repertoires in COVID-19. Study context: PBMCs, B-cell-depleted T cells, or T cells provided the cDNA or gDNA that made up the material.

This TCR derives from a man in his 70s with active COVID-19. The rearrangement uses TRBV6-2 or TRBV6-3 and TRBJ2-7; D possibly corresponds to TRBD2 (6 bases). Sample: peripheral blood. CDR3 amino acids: CASSKRRGTTYEQYF. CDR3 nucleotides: TGTGCCAGCAGTAAGCGTCGGGGGACCACCTACGAGCAGTACTTC.